This TCR beta chain was recorded in a study of T cells in Graves' hyperthyroidism and ophthalmopathy. Whole-study results and caveats: The authors' 13 V-J model separated ophthalmopathy from stable hyperthyroidism. Most expanded thyroid clonotypes above 0.001 recurred in blood.

Amplification of TCR beta CDR3 regions used RNA as the template. An initial round of RT-PCR targeting the TCR CDR3 relied on the HTBI primer set. TCRdb re-called the multiplex PCR reads through MiXCR, storing one row per CDR3 protein. Here the sample spans roughly 570,000 distinct CDR3 sequences, about half being singletons. Lactation, pregnancy, other autoimmune disease or uncontrolled infection excluded patients. There are many counts of this clonotype. Its antigen is not identified. Germline assignment: CDR1 KGHSH and CDR2 LQKENI. The V and J ends lost 3 bases and 0 bases respectively, with 9 bases between them. CDR3 size: 14 residues.

The chain couples TRBV18 to TRBJ2-7, with D hard to call. Sequenced material: peripheral blood or thyroid tissue (not recorded which). The sequence was obtained from a young woman with Graves' hyperthyroidism. The CDR3 loop is CASSPPPSSYEQYF. The CDR3 bases are TGTGCCAGCTCACCCCCTCCTAGCTCCTACGAGCAGTACTTC.